Listed below are T cell receptor beta chains from one sample, sequenced in a study of T-cell memory formation after mild COVID-19. TCRdb used MiXCR to reprocess the 5' RACE reads, holding one entry per CDR3 protein. The top ten hold 22% of the sample, which has about 350,000 distinct CDR3 sequences, roughly 13% seen once. The sample comprised PBMCs or a T cell subset sorted from them (not recorded which). These receptor sequences come from a man in his late teens or twenties who had mild COVID-19 (a few samples of this study predate the infection). Cell type and time point are not known. CDR3s include the opening cysteine and the closing phenylalanine or tryptophan. Each record gives: V gene, J gene, CDR3 protein.

TRBV4-1,TRBJ2-3,CASSPSAGRTDTQYF
TRBV6-4,TRBJ2-1,CATTSGRKNEQFF
TRBV20-1,TRBJ2-4,CSAPGRGDIQYF
TRBV19,TRBJ1-6,CAAEGPYVGSPLHF
TRBV12-3/TRBV12-4,TRBJ1-5,CASSFGLPVRSNQPQHF
TRBV25-1,TRBJ1-1,CASRSDWDPYFTEAFF
TRBV4-3,TRBJ2-1,CASSQGASVSYNEQFF
TRBV7-6,TRBJ2-1,CASSLDAGLYNEQFF
TRBV12-3/TRBV12-4,TRBJ1-1,CASSTSGRAGDF
TRBV4-1,TRBJ2-7,CASSPLTRDRGHEQYF
TRBV15,TRBJ1-5,CATSPNKGGGNQPQHF
TRBV27,TRBJ1-5,CASSLSTAGNQPQHF
TRBV18,TRBJ2-3,CASSPPTGGDTQYF
TRBV2,TRBJ1-1,CASEGSTEAFF
TRBV4-3,TRBJ1-1,CASSLQGQGAPGAFF
TRBV7-7,TRBJ2-5,CASSSGLVGETQYF
TRBV14,TRBJ2-1,CASSQLPGTSGEEDEQFF
TRBV5-1,TRBJ1-1,CASSSLGQMNTEAFF
TRBV5-1,TRBJ2-7,CASSQAGGFSYEQYF
TRBV12-3/TRBV12-4,TRBJ1-3,CASRMTGPHSGNTIYF
TRBV27,TRBJ2-5,CASSKRDRGRQETQYF
TRBV11-3,TRBJ2-3,CASSSSGGPWDTQYF
TRBV4-1,TRBJ1-1,CASRGPLRNTEAFF
TRBV2,TRBJ2-2,CASRAQGNTGELFF
TRBV28,TRBJ2-3,CASTRGGARRTDTQYF
TRBV6-5,TRBJ1-4,CASSYRGEDEKLFF
TRBV7-9,TRBJ2-1,CASSFEVNNEQFF
TRBV10-3,TRBJ2-7,CAIGDRTSYEQYF
TRBV29-1,TRBJ1-2,CSVEGGTGQTYGYTF
TRBV29-1,TRBJ1-2,CSVGTGDGTDYGYTF
TRBV2,TRBJ2-5,CASSVLQETQYF
TRBV28,TRBJ1-1,CASSTADRGNTEAFF
TRBV6-1,TRBJ1-4,CASRSSTNEKLFF
TRBV7-8,TRBJ1-2,CASSLAWTGDGYTF
TRBV10-3,TRBJ2-5,CAISWVQGETQYF
TRBV29-1,TRBJ2-3,CSVEDPLFSRPSGGNLPDTQYF
TRBV6-6,TRBJ1-6,CASSETGRNSPLHF
TRBV20-1,TRBJ2-3,CSVTKTGQGADTQYF
TRBV9,TRBJ1-1,CASRKIGGVNTEAFF
TRBV29-1,TRBJ1-2,CSVRDSLFYGYTF
TRBV11-2,TRBJ2-2,CASSFTGAPGELFF
TRBV5-1,TRBJ2-3,CASSFALAGTDTQYF
TRBV29-1,TRBJ2-1,CSVESGVANEQFF
TRBV6-6,TRBJ1-2,CASSYDLYEWDNYGYTF
TRBV19,TRBJ2-2,CASSRGSGELFF
TRBV20-1,TRBJ2-1,CSASDYHEQFF
TRBV9,TRBJ2-3,CASSVRTTDTQYF
TRBV5-1,TRBJ1-6,CASSSSGQLVPLHF
TRBV24-1,TRBJ2-3,CATSGIRDGTDTQYF
TRBV5-1,TRBJ2-2,CASSPAGTGYGELFF
TRBV6-5,TRBJ2-2,CASRQRDRDTGELFF
TRBV9,TRBJ1-3,CASSRLGETGNTIYF
TRBV5-6,TRBJ2-5,CASSYSDRGYETQYF
TRBV4-3,TRBJ1-2,CASSQDRGGAGYGYTF